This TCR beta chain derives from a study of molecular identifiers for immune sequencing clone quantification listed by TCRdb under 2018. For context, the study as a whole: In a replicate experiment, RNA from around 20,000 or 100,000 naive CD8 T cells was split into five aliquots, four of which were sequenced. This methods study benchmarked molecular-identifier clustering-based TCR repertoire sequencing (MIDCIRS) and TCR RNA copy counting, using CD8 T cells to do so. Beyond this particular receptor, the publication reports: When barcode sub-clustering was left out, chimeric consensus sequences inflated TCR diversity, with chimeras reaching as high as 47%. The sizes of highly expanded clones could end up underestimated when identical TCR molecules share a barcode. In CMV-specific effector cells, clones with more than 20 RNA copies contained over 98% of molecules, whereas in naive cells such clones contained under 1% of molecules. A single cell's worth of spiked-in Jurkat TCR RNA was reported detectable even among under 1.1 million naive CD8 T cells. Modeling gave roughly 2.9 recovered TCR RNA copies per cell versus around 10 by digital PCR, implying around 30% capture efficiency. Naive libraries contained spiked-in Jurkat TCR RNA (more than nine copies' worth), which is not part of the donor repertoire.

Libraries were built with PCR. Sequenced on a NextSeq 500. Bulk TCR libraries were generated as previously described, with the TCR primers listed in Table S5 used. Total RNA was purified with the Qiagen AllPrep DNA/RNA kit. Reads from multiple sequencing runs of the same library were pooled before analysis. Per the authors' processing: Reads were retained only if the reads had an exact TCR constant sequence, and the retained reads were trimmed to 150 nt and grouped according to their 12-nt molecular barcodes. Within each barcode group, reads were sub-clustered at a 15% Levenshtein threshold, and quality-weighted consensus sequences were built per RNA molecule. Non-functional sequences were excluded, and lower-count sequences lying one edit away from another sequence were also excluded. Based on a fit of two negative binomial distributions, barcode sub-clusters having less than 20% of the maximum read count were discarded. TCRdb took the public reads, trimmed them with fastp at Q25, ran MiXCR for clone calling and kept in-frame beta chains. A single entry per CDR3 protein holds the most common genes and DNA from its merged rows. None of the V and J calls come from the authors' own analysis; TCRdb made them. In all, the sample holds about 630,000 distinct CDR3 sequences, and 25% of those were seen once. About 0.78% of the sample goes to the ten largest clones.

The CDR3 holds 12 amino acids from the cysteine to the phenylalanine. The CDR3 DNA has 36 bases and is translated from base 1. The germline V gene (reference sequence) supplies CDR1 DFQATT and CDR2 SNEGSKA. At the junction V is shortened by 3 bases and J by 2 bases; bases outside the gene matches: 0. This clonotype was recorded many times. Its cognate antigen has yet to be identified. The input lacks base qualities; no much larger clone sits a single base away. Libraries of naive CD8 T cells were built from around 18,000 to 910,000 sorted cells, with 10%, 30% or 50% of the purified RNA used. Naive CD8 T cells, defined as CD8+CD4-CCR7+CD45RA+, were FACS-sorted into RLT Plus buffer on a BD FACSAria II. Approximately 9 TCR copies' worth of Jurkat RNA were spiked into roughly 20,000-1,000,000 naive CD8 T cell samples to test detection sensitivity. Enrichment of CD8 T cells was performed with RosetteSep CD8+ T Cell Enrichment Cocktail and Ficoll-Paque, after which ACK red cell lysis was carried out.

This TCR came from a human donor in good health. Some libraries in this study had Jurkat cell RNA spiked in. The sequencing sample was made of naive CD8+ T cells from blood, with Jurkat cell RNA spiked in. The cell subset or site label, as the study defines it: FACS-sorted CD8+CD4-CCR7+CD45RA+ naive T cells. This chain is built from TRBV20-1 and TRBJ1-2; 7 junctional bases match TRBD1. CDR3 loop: CSARTGNYGYTF. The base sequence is TGCAGTGCTAGGACAGGGAACTATGGCTACACCTTC.